The rows below give T cell receptor beta chains drawn from one sample of a study of shared clonotypes between healthy human individuals. TCRdb's table, derived via immunoSEQ multiplex PCR, lists solely in-frame clones and lacks some. This table has about 2,500,000 clones, 90% to 95% appearing once. The sample was naive CD4+ T cells sorted from blood. Receptors originate from a man between 18 and 35 years old in good health. The CDR3 runs from the conserved cysteine through the conserved F or W. The D gene is left open where the match is weak.

V gene,J gene,D gene,CDR3 protein
TRBV5-5,TRBJ1-6,-,CASSLLGGAGSPLHF
TRBV29-1,TRBJ1-1,-,CSVGGVNTEAFF
TRBV29-1,TRBJ1-1,-,CSGAGRDTEAFF
TRBV5-1,TRBJ2-7,TRBD1,CASSAMPATGSSSYEQYF
TRBV5-1,TRBJ1-5,TRBD1,CASSLVPGQGPNQPQHF
TRBV5-1,TRBJ2-2,-,CASSLGPTNTGELFF
TRBV2,TRBJ1-3,-,CASKNRVDTIYF
TRBV5-1,TRBJ2-2,TRBD1,CASSSTGGAGTGELFF
TRBV6-6,TRBJ2-5,-,CASSYDGTRQGTQYF
TRBV7-9,TRBJ1-1,-,CASSLVGGLTFF
TRBV6-5,TRBJ1-4,-,CASSYSRQGPEKLFF
TRBV11-2,TRBJ2-2,-,CASSLDLRPWDSPGELFF
TRBV12-5,TRBJ2-3,-,CASGPDGMGSDTQYF
TRBV30,-,TRBD1,CAWSRGQGGPYEQYF
TRBV4-3,TRBJ1-5,-,CASSQDLAYNQPQHF
TRBV11-2,TRBJ2-2,TRBD2,CASSLVMTGGPWAGELFF
TRBV6-5,TRBJ2-7,-,CASSETAPAGQYF
TRBV5-1,TRBJ1-2,-,CASSLAPVSHVIANYGYTF
TRBV28,TRBJ2-2,-,CASSLGAGHTGELFF
TRBV5-1,TRBJ2-3,TRBD1,CASSTGGVGTDTQYF
TRBV30,TRBJ2-1,-,CAWSGGSEREQFF
TRBV7-9,TRBJ2-3,-,CASSLSGRTSTDTQYF
TRBV30,TRBJ2-7,-,CAWRRTASSYEQYF
TRBV4-1,TRBJ1-3,TRBD1,CASSQEGQVGSGNTIYF
TRBV5-1,TRBJ2-2,TRBD2,CASSYASGSRDGELFF
TRBV5-4,TRBJ1-2,-,CASSLASGMGYTF
TRBV19,TRBJ1-5,-,CASSRGAPESQHF
TRBV30,TRBJ1-1,-,CASLLRPNTEAFF
TRBV30,TRBJ1-5,-,CAWSAQGYQPQHF
TRBV6-5,TRBJ2-2,-,CASSYSFFFELFF
TRBV6-6,TRBJ1-6,TRBD1,CASRPGQVDNSPLHF
TRBV16,TRBJ1-2,-,CASSQLPDYGYTF
TRBV30,TRBJ1-2,-,CAWSREGRYGYTF
TRBV5-1,TRBJ2-2,TRBD1,CASSLLATGGNGELFF
TRBV6-5,TRBJ1-1,-,CASSYDENTEAFF
TRBV7-9,TRBJ2-7,-,CASGEAGEQYF
TRBV18,TRBJ2-1,-,CASSPDSPPNEQFF
TRBV13,TRBJ2-7,-,CASSSTQGTVHEQYF
TRBV5-1,TRBJ1-4,-,CASSLRGGSEKLFF
TRBV7-2,TRBJ2-3,-,CASSSLDTQYF
TRBV2,TRBJ2-2,-,CASSEAVRVSGELFF